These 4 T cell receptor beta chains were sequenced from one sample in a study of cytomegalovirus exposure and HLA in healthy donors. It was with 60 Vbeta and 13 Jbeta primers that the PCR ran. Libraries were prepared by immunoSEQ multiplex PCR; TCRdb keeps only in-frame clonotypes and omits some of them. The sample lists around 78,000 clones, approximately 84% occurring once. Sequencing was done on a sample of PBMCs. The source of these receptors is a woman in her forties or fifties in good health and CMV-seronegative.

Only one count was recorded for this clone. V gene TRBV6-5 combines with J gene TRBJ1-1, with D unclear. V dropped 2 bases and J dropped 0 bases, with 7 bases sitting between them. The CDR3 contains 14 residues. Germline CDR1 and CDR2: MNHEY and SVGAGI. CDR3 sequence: CASSYGLMNTEAFF. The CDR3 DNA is TGTGCCAGCAGTTACGGACTGATGAACACTGAAGCTTTCTTT.

The CDR3, as DNA: TGTGCCAGCAGGTCGAGCGGGGGTGTCAATGAGCAGTTCTTC. Protein product: CASRSSGGVNEQFF. The chain couples TRBV6-5 to TRBJ2-1; 8 bases fit TRBD2. In germline, CDR1 is MNHEY, CDR2 SVGAGI. The junction had 7 bases not matched to a gene; V was cut back by 6 bases and J by 6 bases. The CDR3 has 14 residues.

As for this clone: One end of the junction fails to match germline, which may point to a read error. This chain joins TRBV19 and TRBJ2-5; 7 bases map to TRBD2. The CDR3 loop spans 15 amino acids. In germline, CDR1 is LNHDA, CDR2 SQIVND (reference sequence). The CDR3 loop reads CASSTGGSGQETQYF. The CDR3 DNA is TGTGCCAGCAGTACGGGGGGATCAGGGCAGGAGACCCAGTACTTC.

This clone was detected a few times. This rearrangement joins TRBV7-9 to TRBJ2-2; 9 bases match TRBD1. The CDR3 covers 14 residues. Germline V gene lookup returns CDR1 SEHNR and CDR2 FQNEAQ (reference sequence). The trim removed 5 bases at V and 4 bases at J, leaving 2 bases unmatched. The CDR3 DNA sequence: TGTGCCAGCAGCCGACAGGGGGGCACCGGGGAGCTGTTTTTT. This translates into CASSRQGGTGELFF.